This T cell receptor beta chain was obtained from a study of glioma-infiltrating T cells (dated by TCRdb to between 2015 and 2016). With respect to the entire study: Glioma tissue, non-neoplastic brain tissue and matched peripheral blood mononuclear cells were used as sources from which TCR alpha- and beta-chain repertoires were sequenced. To gauge divergence between tissue and blood T-cell populations, every tissue-infiltrating repertoire was compared against the peripheral blood repertoire from the same patient. Three low-grade glioma patients, roughly 8 primary glioblastoma patients and three non-glioma patients contributing non-neoplastic brain tissue were included in the paired cohort. Paper-wide results and their limitations: VJ-independent divergence between tissue and blood was lower than expected in non-neoplastic patients but higher than expected in all gliomas, particularly low-grade gliomas. Very few CDR3 sequences were found to be shared between tissue and blood, and this scarcity was attributed to high CDR3 diversity and limited sampling. The group comparisons were based on small numbers of patients: three non-neoplastic, three low-grade glioma and roughly eight glioblastoma patients.

This clonotype occurred a few times. Its antigen remains unidentified. It has no much larger one-base neighbor in the sample; base qualities were not kept. Between the V and J ends, shortened by 0 bases and 2 bases respectively, the junction contains 10 bases. Spanning cysteine to phenylalanine, the CDR3 consists of 16 amino acids. This entry keeps only the CDR3 DNA: 48 bases, framed from base 1. For CDR1 and CDR2, the germline V gene (reference sequence) lists LNHNV and YYDKDF. TCR alpha and beta CDR3 regions were amplified with the iRepertoire nested amplicon-rescue multiplex PCR (arm-PCR) platform from RNA. The input for one-step reverse transcription and amplification was roughly 100-400 ng of tissue mRNA or PBMC total RNA. After bead purification, a secondary multiplex PCR added Illumina adapters, and libraries were gel-purified between 200 and 400 bp. Demultiplexing relied on internal 6-nucleotide barcodes carried by the libraries. The libraries were sequenced on an Illumina MiSeq using 2x220 or 2x250 nucleotide paired-end reads. Under the source paper's analysis protocol: Paired reads were merged using FLASH 1.2.11 and aligned with BWA-MEM to the GRCh37 human genome, and TRA and TRB reads were then extracted. An IMGT-derived reference of cassette sequences and CDR3 motifs, with pseudogenes included, was used for V and J assignment. Reads were translated in three frames, and productive CDR3s were defined as those with a C...FGXG motif and no stop codons. Unique combinations of V-J cassette pair and CDR3 amino acid sequence were defined as clonotypes. Hamming distance filtering was applied to reads, with thresholds set by the sequence error rate of each sample in mapped regions. TCRdb trimmed public reads at Q25 via fastp, called clones via MiXCR and kept in-frame beta chains. Rows merge per CDR3 protein into single entries with the most common DNA and genes. The V and J calls, along with clone size, are taken from TCRdb and not from the paper's own processing. Present in this sample are about 140,000 distinct CDR3 sequences, around 42% of which were seen just once. The top ten hold roughly a fifth of the sample.

This sequence was found in a human donor with low-grade glioma or glioblastoma, undergoing nonglioma brain surgery, or in good health (not recorded which). Sequenced: glioma tissue, nonneoplastic brain tissue, or PBMCs (not recorded which). Rearrangement joined TRBV15 to TRBJ1-4, with TRBD1 perhaps the D gene, on 5 matching bases. The CDR3 here reads CATSRDHGGTNEKLFF. The DNA sequence follows: TGTGCCACCAGCAGAGATCATGGGGGGACTAATGAAAAACTGTTTTTT.